Sequencing of this T cell receptor (beta chain) was carried out in a study of STAT5B mutations in CD4+ large granular lymphocyte leukemia (dated by TCRdb to 2021 to 2024). The study in broad terms: Among healthy controls, the CDR3 'QG' motif was associated with a particular HLA allele. The purity of purified fractions was confirmed by flow cytometry on FACSCanto II or FACSVerse to exceed 95% among lymphocytes. The study compared the TCRbeta repertoires of patients with CD4+ T-cell large granular lymphocyte leukemia against those of healthy blood donors. Paper-wide results and their limitations: CD4-sorted patient repertoires appeared more clonal than healthy CD4+ repertoires, and this difference persisted after removing the putative leukemic clones. TRBV06-family usage was enriched among the top patient clones (8/27) compared with healthy controls (2/35). The data were not HLA-matched, and the relatively small sample size could explain the higher clonality seen in CD4+ compared with CD8+ T-LGLL. Each patient's main leukemic clonotypes were private, but approximately 23% of these clonotypes showed up at low frequency in the non-leukemic repertoires of other patients.

This clone is a singleton in its sample. It has no known antigen specificity. Base-call qualities are not available, and no considerably larger clone is one nucleotide away. The immunoSEQ assay at survey resolution was applied to genomic DNA for sequencing of TCRbeta rearrangements. Processing in the source paper ran as follows. In the TCR sequencing data, the lowest productive clonotype frequency that could be detected was 2.59 x 10-5. Analyses included only productive TCRbeta rearrangements, meaning complete and in-frame sequences. Sample clonality was computed as Simpson clonality in the immunoSEQ Analyzer version 3.0. Based on frequency, clones were grouped as very rare, small, medium, large (1-20%) or hyperexpanded (>20%). Generation probabilities were estimated with OLGA 1.2.3, V-gene circos plots were made with VDJtools, specificities were looked up in VDJdb, and CDR3 motifs were identified with GLIPH. This is the immuneACCESS table as TCRdb keeps it, with only in-frame sequences that have V and J called. A part of the clones is gone; compared with another copy, unresolved V genes explain less than half, and the rest is unexplained. D and trimming were read from the DNA, whereas the V and J calls and clone size are those reported in that table. The sample profile shows more than 30,000 clones; 85% to 90% of them were found once. 0.41% of the sample is taken by the ten largest.

The healthy controls were 37 blood donors, and the buffy coats of these donors were supplied by the Finnish Red Cross blood service. All TCR-sequenced material derived from peripheral blood: patient blood samples and healthy donor buffy coats. Ficoll-Hypaque gradient centrifugation was used to isolate peripheral blood mononuclear cells. CD4+ cells were magnetically purified from the buffy coats of healthy controls. The Gentra Puregene Cell and Tissue kit was used for genomic DNA extraction, and quantification was performed on a Qubit 2.0 fluorometer. CDR1 and CDR2, looked up from the germline V gene, are SGHNT and YENEEA. Trimmed from V: 5 bases; trimmed from J: 8 bases; junction bases lacking a gene match: 8. The CDR3, cysteine through phenylalanine, is 16 amino acids long. The kept DNA is CDR3 alone, 48 bases in frame from the first base.

Material: CD4+ T cells from blood buffy coats. The chain joins TRBV11-3 to TRBJ2-1, and TRBD2 aligns with 14 junction nucleotides. This sequence originates from a human donor in good health. The DNA sequence follows: TGTGCCAGCAGCCATACGACTAGCGGGAGGGGAGATGAGCAGTTCTTC. It translates to CASSHTTSGRGDEQFF.